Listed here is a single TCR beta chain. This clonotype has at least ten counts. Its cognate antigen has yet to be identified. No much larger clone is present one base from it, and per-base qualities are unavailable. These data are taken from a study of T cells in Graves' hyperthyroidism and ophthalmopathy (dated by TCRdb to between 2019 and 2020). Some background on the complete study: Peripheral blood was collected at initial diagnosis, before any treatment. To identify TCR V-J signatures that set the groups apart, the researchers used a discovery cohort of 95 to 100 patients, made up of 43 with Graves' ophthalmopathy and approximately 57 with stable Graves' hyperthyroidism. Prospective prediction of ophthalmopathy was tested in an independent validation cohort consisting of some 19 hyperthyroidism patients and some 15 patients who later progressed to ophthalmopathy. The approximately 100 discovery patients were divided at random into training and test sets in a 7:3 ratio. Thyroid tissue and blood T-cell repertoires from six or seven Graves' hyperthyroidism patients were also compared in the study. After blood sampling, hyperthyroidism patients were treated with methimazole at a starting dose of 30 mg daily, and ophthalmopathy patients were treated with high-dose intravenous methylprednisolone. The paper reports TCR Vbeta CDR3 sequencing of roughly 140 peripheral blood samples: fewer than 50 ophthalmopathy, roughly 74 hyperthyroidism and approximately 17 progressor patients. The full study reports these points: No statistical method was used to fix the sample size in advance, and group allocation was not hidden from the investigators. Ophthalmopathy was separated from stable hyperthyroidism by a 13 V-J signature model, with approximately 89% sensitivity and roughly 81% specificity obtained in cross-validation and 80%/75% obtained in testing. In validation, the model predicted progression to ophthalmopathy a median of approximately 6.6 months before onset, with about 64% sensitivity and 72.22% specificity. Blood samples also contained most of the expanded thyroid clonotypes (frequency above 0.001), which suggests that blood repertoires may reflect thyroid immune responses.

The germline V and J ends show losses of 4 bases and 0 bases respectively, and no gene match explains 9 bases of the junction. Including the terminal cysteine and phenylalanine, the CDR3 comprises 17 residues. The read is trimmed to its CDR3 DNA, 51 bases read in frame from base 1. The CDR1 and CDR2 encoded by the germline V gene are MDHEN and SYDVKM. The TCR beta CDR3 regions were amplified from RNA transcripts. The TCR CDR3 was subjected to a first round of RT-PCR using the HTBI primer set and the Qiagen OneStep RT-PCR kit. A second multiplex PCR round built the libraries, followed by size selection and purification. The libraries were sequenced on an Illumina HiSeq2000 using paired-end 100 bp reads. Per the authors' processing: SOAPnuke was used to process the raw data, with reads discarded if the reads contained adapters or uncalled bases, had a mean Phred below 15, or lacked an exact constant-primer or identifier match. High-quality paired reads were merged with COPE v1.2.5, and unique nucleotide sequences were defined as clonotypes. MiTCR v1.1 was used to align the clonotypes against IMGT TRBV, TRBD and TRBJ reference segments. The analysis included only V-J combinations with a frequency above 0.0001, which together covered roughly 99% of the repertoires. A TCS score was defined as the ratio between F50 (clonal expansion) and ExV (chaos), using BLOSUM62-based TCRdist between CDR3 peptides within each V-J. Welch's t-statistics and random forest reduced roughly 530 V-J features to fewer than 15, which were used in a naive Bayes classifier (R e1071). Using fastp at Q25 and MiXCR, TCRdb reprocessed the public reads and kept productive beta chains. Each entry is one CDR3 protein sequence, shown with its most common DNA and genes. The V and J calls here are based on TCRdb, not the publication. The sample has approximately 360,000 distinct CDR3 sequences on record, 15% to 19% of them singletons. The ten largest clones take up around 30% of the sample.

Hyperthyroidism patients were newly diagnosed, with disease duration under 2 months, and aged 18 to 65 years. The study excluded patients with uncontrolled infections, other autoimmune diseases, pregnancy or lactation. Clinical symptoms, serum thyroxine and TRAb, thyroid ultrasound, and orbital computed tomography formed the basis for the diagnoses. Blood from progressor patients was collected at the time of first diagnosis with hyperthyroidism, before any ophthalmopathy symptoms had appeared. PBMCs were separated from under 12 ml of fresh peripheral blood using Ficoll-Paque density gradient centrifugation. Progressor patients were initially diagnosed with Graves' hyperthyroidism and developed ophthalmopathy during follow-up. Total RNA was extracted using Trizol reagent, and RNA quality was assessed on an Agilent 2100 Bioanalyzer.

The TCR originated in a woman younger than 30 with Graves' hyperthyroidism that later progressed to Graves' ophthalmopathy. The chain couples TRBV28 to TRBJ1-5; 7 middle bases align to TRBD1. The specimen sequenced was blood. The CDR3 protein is CASSSTGFTGSNQPQHF. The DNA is TGTGCCAGCAGTTCGACAGGGTTTACAGGTAGCAATCAGCCCCAGCATTTT. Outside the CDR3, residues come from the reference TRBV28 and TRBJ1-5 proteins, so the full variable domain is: DVKVTQSSRYLVKRTGEKVFLECVQDMDHENMFWYRQDPGLGLRLIYFSYDVKMKEKGDIPEGYSVSREKKERFSLILESASTNQTSMYLCASSSTGFTGSNQPQHFGDGTRLSIL.